One sample yielded the 10 T cell receptor beta chains listed below, sequenced in a study of blood T cell repertoires in COVID-19. The repertoire was sequenced with immunoSEQ multiplex PCR; TCRdb's copy has only in-frame clones and lacks some. The sample lists about 380,000 clones, 85% to 90% occurring once. Material for sequencing was PBMCs or T cells enriched from blood (not recorded which). Source of these receptors: a woman younger than 35 who had recovered from COVID-19.

The CDR3 nucleotides are TGTGCCAGCAGCATGACTAGCGGGAAAACCACAGATACGCAGTATTTT. Residues: CASSMTSGKTTDTQYF. This chain uses TRBV7-8 with TRBJ2-3, with TRBD2 matching over 11 bases. The CDR3 length is 16 residues. With V trimmed by 5 bases and J by 2 bases, 6 bases remained unmatched. Per the germline V gene, CDR1 is SGHVS and CDR2 is FQNEAQ.

The chain carries TRBV19 and TRBJ2-7, with D unresolved. Germline loops: CDR1 LNHDA, CDR2 SQIVND (reference sequence). This CDR3 is built from 16 residues. V shed 3 bases and J shed 3 bases, with 18 bases lying between them. CDR3 region: CASSIFGTALGYEQYF. The CDR3 DNA sequence: TGTGCCAGTAGTATTTTCGGAACAGCCCTCGGCTACGAGCAGTACTTC.

The chain has TRBV12-5 and TRBJ1-2; D is perhaps TRBD1 (6 bases). Trimming cost V 2 bases and J 7 bases, with 14 bases left between them. Germline CDR1 and CDR2: LGHNT and FRNRAP. The CDR3 runs 14 residues. This chain's CDR3 is CASGLQGGGRGYTF. The CDR3 nucleotides read TGTGCTAGTGGTTTGCAAGGGGGGGGTCGTGGCTACACCTTC. The full variable domain, in which reference TRBV12-5 and TRBJ1-2 provide the parts outside the CDR3, is DARVTQTPRHKVTEMGQEVTMRCQPILGHNTVFWYRQTMMQGLELLAYFRNRAPLDDSGMPKDRFSAEMPDATLATLKIQPSEPRDSAVYFCASGLQGGGRGYTFGSGTRLTVV.

This clone appeared a single time. The chain employs TRBV10-3 and TRBJ2-3; 12 bases match TRBD2. V was clipped by 4 bases and J by 0 bases; unmatched bases: 2. CDR1 ENHRY and CDR2 SYGVKD come from the germline V gene. CDR3 size: 16 residues. The CDR3 loop reads CAISGLAGASTDTQYF. In DNA form, the CDR3 reads TGTGCCATCAGTGGACTAGCGGGGGCGAGCACAGATACGCAGTATTTT.

This clone occurred a few times. This chain links TRBV6-2 or TRBV6-3 with TRBJ2-6, with TRBD2 as a possible D gene (6 bases). Per germline, CDR1 MNHEY and CDR2 SVGEGT. Trimming removed 5 bases from V and 1 base from J, with 9 bases in between. This CDR3 contains 15 residues. This CDR3 reads CASSRSGSGANVLTF. The CDR3 region has the DNA TGTGCCAGCAGTCGTAGCGGATCTGGGGCCAACGTCCTGACTTTC.

There are a few counts of this clone. V usage is TRBV11-2 and J usage is TRBJ2-7, with 9 bases identical to TRBD1. CDR1 and CDR2 from the germline V gene are SGHAT and FQNNGV. There are 17 residues in the CDR3. V was clipped by 4 bases and J by 3 bases; unmatched bases: 13. This chain's CDR3 is CASSSAWSGQGLYEQYF. DNA for the CDR3: TGTGCCAGCAGCTCCGCTTGGTCGGGACAGGGCCTCTACGAGCAGTACTTC.

V is TRBV30 and J is TRBJ2-7, with D perhaps given as TRBD1 or TRBD2 (5 bases each). The CDR3 contains 10 residues. In germline, CDR1 is GTSNPN, CDR2 SVGIG (reference sequence). This CDR3 is CAWGRFEQYF. CDR3 in DNA: TGTGCGTGGGGACGTTTCGAGCAGTACTTC.

The table lists this clone with a count of one. The CDR3 coding sequence is TGTGCCAGCAGCGTAGAGGCTAGCGGGGGTTACGAGCAGTACTTC. Residues: CASSVEASGGYEQYF. The chain employs TRBV9 and TRBJ2-7; 10 bases agree with TRBD2. The CDR3 extends over 15 amino acids. Germline lookup yields CDR1 SGDLS and CDR2 YYNGEE. With V trimmed by 0 bases and J by 4 bases, 4 bases remained unmatched.

The V gene is TRBV19, the J gene TRBJ1-1, with TRBD1 identical over 11 bases. The germline gives CDR1 LNHDA, CDR2 SQIVND (reference sequence). The CDR3 contains 17 residues. Trimming cost V 7 bases and J 1 base; bases outside gene matches: 11. This chain's CDR3 is CASTYTGTGGGNTEAFF. The CDR3 DNA reads TGTGCCAGTACCTACACCGGGACAGGGGGAGGGAACACTGAAGCTTTCTTT.

This chain links TRBV20-1 with TRBJ2-1; 7 bases line up with TRBD1. The germline gives CDR1 DFQATT, CDR2 SNEGSKA (reference sequence). The CDR3 has 15 amino acids. V lost 3 bases and J lost 2; bases outside the gene matches: 7. CDR3 protein: CSASGWDSTYNEQFF. As DNA, the CDR3 is TGCAGTGCTAGTGGATGGGACAGCACCTACAATGAGCAGTTCTTC.